The T cell receptor beta chain described here comes from a study of CD8+ T cells in alopecia areata. Study-level information: Those patients who were treated received oral tofacitinib, which was given at 5 to 10 mg twice daily for moderate-to-severe alopecia areata. Tofacitinib continued for 6 to 18 months and was then withheld for 6 months. General study points: Sharing of TCR sequences between patients (possibly for HLA-related reasons) was less clear than in mice.

Treatment in this sample: oral pan-JAK inhibitor, 5-10 mg twice daily. Lesional scalp punch biopsies and peripheral blood came from alopecia areata patients. This CDR3 has 15 residues. Trimming removed 1 base from V and 5 bases from J; junction bases left unmatched: 5. The V gene's germline CDR1 is SGHVS and CDR2 FQNEAQ. Regarding this clone: Its specificity is unknown.

Sequencing used cDNA as its template, made by extracting RNA and reverse transcribing it. Method: immunoSEQ multiplex PCR; TCRdb's copy keeps in-frame clones and lacks some. Among fewer than 350,000 clones listed, 58% were seen once. This specimen consisted of CD4+ T cells sorted from blood, obtained at week 24, from a patient treated with tofacitinib. This sequence joins TRBV7-8 and TRBJ2-3, with 8 bases that match TRBD2. This receptor was taken from a human donor with alopecia areata. CDR3 sequence: CASSLDGRGVDTQYF. CDR3 DNA sequence: TGTGCCAGCAGCTTAGATGGGCGGGGGGTAGATACGCAGTATTTT.